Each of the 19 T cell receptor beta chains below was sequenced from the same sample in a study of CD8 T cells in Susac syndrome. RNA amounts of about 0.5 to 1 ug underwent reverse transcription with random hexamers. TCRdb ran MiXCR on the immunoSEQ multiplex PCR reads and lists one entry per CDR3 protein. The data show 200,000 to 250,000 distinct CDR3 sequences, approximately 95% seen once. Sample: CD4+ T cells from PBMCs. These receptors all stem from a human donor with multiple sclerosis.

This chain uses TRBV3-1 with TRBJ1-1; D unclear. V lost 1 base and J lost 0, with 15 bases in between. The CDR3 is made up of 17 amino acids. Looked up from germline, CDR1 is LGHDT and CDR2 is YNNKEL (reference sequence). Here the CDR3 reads CASSQGTWANMNTEAFF. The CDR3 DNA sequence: TGTGCCAGCAGCCAAGGAACTTGGGCCAACATGAACACTGAAGCTTTCTTT.

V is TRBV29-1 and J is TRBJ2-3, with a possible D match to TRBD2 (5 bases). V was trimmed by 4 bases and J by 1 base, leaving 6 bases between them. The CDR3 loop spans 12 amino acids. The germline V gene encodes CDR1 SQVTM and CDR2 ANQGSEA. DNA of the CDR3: TGCAGCGTTGTGGAGGGCACAGATACGCAGTATTTT. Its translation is CSVVEGTDTQYF.

CDR3 nucleotides: TGCAGCGTTGGCAAGGACACGGGGGATAGCACAGATACGCAGTATTTT. Protein sequence: CSVGKDTGDSTDTQYF. The gene calls are TRBV29-1 and TRBJ2-3; tentatively, D is TRBD2 (6 bases). The germline V and J ends were trimmed by 4 bases and 0 bases, with 17 bases remaining between them. CDR1 is SQVTM and CDR2 is ANQGSEA in the germline V gene. The CDR3 loop spans 16 amino acids.

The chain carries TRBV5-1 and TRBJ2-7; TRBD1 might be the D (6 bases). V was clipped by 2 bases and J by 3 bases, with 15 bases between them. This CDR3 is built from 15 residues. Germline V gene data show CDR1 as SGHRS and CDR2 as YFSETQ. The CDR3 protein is CASSFQGDTIYEQYF. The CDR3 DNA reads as TGCGCCAGCAGCTTTCAAGGGGACACGATCTACGAGCAGTACTTC. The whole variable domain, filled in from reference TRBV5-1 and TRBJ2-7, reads KAGVTQTPRYLIKTRGQQVTLSCSPISGHRSVSWYQQTPGQGLQFLFEYFSETQRNKGNFPGRFSGRQFSNSRSEMNVSTLELGDSALYLCASSFQGDTIYEQYFGPGTRLTVT.

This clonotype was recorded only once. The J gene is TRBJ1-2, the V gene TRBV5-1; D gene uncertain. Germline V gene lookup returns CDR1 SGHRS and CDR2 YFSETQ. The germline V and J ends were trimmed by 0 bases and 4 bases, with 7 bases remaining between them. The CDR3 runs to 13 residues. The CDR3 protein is CASSLVDGYGYTF. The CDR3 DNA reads TGCGCCAGCAGCTTGGTGGACGGCTATGGCTACACCTTC.

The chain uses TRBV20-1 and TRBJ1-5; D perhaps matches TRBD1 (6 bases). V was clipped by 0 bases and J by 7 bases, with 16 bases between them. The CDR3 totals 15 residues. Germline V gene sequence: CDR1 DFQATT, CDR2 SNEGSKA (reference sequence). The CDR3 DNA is TGCAGTGCTAGAGATCCCAGGGGTAGTGGCCAGCCCCAGCATTTT. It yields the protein CSARDPRGSGQPQHF.

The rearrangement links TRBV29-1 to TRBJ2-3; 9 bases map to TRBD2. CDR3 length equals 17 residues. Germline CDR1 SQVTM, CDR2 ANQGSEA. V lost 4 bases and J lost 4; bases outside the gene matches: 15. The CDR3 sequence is CSVGQWPSGIQADTQYF. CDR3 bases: TGCAGCGTTGGACAGTGGCCTAGCGGGATTCAGGCAGATACGCAGTATTTT.

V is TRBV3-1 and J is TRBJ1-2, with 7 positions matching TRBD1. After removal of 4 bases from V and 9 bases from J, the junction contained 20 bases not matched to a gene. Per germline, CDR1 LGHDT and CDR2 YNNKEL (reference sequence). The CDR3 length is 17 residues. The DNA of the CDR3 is TGTGCCAGCAGCCGAAGACGGCAGGGGGGCCGGGACCGGAGCTACACCTTC. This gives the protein CASSRRRQGGRDRSYTF.

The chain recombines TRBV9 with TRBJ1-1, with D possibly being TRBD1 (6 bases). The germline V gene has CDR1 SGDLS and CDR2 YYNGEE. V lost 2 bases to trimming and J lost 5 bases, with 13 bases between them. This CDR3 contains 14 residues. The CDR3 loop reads CASSVSGAGTEAFF. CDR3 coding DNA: TGTGCCAGCAGCGTGTCGGGGGCGGGAACTGAAGCTTTCTTT.

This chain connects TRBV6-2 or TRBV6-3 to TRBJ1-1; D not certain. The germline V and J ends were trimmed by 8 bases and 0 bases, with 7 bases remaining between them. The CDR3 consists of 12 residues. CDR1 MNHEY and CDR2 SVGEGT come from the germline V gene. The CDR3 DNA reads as TGTGCCAGCGGCCACATGAACACTGAAGCTTTCTTT. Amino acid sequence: CASGHMNTEAFF.

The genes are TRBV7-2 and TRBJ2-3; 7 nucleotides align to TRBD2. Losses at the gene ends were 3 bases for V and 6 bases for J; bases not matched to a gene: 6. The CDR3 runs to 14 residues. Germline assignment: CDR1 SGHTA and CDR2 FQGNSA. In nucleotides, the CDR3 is TGTGCCAGCAGCTTTAGCGGGCCCCGGGATACGCAGTATTTT. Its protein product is CASSFSGPRDTQYF.

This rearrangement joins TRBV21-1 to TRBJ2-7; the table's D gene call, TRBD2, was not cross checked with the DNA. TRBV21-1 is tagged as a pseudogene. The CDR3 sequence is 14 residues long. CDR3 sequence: CASSTSGSSYEQYF. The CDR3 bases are TGTGCCAGCAGCACTAGCGGGAGCTCCTACGAGCAGTACTTC.

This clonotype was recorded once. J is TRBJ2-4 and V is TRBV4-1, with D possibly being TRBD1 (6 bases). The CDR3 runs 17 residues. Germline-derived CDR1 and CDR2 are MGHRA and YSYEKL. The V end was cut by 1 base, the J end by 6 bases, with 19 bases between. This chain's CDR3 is CASSQADRNTHPNIQYF. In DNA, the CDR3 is TGCGCCAGCAGCCAAGCTGACAGGAATACACACCCAAACATTCAGTACTTC.

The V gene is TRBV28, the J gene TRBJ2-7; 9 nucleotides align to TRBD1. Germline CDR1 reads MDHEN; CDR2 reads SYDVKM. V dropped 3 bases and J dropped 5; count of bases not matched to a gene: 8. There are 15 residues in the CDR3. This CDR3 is CASSFLGQGGHEQYF. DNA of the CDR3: TGTGCCAGCAGTTTTTTGGGACAGGGTGGTCACGAGCAGTACTTC.

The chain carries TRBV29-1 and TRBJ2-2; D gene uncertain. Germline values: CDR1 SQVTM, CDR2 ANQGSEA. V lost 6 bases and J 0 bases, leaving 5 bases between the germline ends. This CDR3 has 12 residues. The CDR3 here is CSVGSNTGELFF. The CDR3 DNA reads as TGCAGCGTCGGGTCGAACACCGGGGAGCTGTTTTTT.

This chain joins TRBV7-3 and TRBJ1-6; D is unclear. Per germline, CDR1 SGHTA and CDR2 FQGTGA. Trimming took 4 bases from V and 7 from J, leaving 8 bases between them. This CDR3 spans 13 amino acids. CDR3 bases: TGTGCCAGCAGCTCCAGTCAGAATTCACCCCTCCACTTT. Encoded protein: CASSSSQNSPLHF.

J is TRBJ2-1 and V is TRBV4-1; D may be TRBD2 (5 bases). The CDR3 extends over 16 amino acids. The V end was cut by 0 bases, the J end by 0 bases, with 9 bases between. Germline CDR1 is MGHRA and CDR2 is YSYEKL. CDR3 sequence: CASSQEGSGSYNEQFF. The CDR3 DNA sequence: TGCGCCAGCAGCCAAGAAGGCAGCGGCTCCTACAATGAGCAGTTCTTC.

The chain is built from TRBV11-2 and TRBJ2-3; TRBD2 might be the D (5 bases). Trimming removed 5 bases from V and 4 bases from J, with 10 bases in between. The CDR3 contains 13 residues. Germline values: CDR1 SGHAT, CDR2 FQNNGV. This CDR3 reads CASSGSSPDTQYF. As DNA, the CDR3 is TGTGCCAGCAGCGGGAGTTCCCCAGATACGCAGTATTTT.

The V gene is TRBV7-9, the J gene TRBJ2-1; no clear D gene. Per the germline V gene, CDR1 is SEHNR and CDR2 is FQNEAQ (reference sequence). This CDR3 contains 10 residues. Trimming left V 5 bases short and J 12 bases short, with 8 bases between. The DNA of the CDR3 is TGTGCCAGCAGCACCACAGTGCAGTTCTTC. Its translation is CASSTTVQFF.